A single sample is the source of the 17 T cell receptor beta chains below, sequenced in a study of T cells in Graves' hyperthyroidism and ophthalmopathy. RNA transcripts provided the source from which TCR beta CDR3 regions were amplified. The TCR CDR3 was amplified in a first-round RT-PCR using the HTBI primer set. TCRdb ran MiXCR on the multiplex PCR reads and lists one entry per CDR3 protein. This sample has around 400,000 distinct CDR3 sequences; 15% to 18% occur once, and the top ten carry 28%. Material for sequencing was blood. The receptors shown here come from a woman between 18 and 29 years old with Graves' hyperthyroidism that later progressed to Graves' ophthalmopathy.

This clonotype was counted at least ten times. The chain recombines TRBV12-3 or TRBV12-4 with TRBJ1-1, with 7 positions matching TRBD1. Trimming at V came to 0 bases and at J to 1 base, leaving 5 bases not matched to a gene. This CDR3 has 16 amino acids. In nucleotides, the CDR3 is TGTGCCAGCAGTTTAGCCTCGACAGGGCCGAACACTGAAGCTTTCTTT. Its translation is CASSLASTGPNTEAFF.

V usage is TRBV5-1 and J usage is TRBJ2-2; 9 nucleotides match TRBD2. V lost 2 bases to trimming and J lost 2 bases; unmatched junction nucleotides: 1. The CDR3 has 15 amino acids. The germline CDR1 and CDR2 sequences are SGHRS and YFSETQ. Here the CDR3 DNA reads TGCGCCAGCAGCTTACTAGCGGGTAACACCGGGGAGCTGTTTTTT. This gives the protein CASSLLAGNTGELFF.

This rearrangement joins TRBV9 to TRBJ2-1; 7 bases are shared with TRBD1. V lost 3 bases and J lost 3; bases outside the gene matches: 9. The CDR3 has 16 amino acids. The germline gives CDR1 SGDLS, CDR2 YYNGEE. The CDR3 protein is CASSATPGQYYNEQFF. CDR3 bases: TGTGCCAGCAGCGCCACACCGGGACAGTACTACAATGAGCAGTTCTTC.

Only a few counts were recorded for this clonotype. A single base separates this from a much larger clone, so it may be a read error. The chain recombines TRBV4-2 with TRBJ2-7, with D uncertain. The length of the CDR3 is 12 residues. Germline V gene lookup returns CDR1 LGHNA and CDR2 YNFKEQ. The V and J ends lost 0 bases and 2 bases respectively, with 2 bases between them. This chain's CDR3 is CASSQDPYEQYF. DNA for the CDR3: TGTGCCAGCAGCCAAGATCCCTACGAGCAGTACTTC.

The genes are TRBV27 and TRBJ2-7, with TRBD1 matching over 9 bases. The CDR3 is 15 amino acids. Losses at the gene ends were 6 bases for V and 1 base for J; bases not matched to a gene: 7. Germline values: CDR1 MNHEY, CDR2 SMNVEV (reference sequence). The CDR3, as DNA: TGTGCCAGCAGGGAGACAGGGGGAAGGTCCTACGAGCAGTACTTC. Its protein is CASRETGGRSYEQYF.

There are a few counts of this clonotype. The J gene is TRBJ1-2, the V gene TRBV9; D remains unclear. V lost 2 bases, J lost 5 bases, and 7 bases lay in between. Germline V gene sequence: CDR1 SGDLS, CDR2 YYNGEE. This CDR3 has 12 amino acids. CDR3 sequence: CASSVAYYGYTF. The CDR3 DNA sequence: TGTGCCAGCAGCGTCGCTTATTATGGCTACACCTTC.

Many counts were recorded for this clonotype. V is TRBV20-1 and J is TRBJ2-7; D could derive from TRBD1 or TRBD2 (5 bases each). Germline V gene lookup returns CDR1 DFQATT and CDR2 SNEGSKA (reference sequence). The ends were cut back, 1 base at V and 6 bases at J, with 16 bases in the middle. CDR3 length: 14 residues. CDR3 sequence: CSARGGRTGGEQYF. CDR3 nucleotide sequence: TGCAGTGCTAGAGGGGGACGGACTGGGGGCGAGCAGTACTTC.

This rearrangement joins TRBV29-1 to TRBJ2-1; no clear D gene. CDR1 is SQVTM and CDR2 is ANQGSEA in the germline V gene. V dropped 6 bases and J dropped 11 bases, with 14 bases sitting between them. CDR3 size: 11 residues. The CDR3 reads CSVPSGPQQFF. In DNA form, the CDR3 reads TGCAGCGTGCCCTCCGGGCCCCAGCAGTTCTTC.

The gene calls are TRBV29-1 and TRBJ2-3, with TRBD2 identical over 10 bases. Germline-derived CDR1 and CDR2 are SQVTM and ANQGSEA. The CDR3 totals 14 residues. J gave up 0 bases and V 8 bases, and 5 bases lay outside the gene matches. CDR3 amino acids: CSTGLAESTDTQYF. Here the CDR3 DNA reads TGCAGCACCGGACTAGCGGAGAGCACAGATACGCAGTATTTT.

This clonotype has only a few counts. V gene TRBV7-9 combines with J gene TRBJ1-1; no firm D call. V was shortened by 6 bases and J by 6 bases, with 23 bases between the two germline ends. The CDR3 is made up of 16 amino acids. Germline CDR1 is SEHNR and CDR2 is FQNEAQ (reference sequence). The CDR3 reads CASRPDLWLLNSEAFF. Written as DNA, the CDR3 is TGTGCCAGCAGGCCGGACTTATGGCTTTTAAATTCTGAAGCTTTCTTT.

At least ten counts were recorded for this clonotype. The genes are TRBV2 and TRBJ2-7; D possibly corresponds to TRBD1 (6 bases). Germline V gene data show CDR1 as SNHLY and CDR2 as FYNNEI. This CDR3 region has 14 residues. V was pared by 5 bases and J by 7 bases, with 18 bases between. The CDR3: CASSLDRSPGEQYF. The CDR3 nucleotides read TGTGCCAGCAGTCTCGACAGGTCCCCCGGGGAGCAGTACTTC. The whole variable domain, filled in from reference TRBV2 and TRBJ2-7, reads EPEVTQTPSHQVTQMGQEVILRCVPISNHLYFYWYRQILGQKVEFLVSFYNNEISEKSEIFDDQFSVERPDGSNFTLKIRSTKLEDSAMYFCASSLDRSPGEQYFGPGTRLTVT.

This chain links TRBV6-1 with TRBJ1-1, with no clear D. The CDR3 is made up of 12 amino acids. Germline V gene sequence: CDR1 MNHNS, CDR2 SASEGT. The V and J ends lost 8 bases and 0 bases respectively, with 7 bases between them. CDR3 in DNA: TGTGCCAGCGGCGATATGAACACTGAAGCTTTCTTT. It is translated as CASGDMNTEAFF.

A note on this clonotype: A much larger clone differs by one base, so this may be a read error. This chain's CDR3 is CASGGGAETYEQYF. In DNA, the CDR3 is TGTGCCAGCGGGGGAGGGGCGGAGACCTACGAGCAGTACTTC. The chain uses TRBV2 and TRBJ2-7; 7 nucleotides match TRBD2. J gave up 2 bases and V 8 bases, and 9 bases lay outside the gene matches. Germline V gene sequence: CDR1 SNHLY, CDR2 FYNNEI. The CDR3 contains 14 residues.

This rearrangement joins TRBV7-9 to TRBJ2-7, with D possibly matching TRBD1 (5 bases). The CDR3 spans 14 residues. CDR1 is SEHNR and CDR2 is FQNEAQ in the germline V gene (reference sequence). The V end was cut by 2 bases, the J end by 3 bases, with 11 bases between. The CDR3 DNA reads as TGTGCCAGCAGCTTAATGACAGCCAACTACGAGCAGTACTTC. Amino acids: CASSLMTANYEQYF.

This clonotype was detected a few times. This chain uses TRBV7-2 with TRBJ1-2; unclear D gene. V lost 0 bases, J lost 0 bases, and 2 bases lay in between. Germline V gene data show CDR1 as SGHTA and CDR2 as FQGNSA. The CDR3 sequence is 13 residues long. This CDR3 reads CASSLAANYGYTF. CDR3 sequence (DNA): TGTGCCAGCAGCTTAGCGGCTAACTATGGCTACACCTTC.

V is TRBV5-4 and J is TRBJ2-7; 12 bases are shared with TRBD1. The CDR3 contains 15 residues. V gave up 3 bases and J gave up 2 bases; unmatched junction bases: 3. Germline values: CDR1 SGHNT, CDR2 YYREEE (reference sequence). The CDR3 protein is CASSWGQGAPYEQYF. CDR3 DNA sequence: TGTGCCAGCAGCTGGGGACAGGGGGCGCCCTACGAGCAGTACTTC.

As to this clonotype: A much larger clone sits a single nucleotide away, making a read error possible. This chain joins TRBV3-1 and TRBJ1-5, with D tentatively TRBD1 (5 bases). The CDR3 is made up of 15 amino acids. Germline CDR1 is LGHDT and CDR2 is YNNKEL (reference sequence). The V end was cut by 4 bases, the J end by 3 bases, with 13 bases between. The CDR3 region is CASSPSGPDNQPQHF. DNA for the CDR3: TGTGCCAGCAGCCCCTCGGGACCGGACAATCAGCCCCAGCATTTT. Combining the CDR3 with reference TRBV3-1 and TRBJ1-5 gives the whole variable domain DTAVSQTPKYLVTQMGNDKSIKCEQNLGHDTMYWYKQDSKKFLKIMFSYNNKELIINETVPNRFSPKSPDKAHLNLHINSLELGDSAVYFCASSPSGPDNQPQHFGDGTRLSIL.